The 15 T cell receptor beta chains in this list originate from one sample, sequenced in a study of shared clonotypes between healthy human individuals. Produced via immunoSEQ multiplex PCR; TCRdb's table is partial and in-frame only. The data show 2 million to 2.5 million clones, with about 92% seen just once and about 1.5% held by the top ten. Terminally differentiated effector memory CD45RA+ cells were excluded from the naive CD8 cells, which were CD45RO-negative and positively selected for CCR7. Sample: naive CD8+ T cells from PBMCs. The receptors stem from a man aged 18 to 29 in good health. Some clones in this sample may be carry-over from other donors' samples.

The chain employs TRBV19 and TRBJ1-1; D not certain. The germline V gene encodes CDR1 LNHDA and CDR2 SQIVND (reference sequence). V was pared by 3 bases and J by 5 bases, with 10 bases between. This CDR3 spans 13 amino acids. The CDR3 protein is CASSMEVLTEAFF. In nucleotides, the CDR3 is TGTGCCAGTAGTATGGAGGTTCTGACTGAAGCTTTCTTT.

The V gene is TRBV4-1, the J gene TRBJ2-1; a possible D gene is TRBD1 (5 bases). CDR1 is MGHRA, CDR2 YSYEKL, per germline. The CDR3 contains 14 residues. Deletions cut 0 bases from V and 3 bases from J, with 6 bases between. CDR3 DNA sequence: TGCGCCAGCAGCCAAGAAGACAGCTACAATGAGCAGTTCTTC. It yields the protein CASSQEDSYNEQFF.

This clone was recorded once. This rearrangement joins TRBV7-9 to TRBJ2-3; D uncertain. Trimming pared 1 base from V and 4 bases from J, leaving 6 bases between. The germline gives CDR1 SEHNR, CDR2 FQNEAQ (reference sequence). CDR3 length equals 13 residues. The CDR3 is CASSLGESDTQYF. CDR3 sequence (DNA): TGTGCCAGCAGCTTAGGAGAGTCAGATACGCAGTATTTT.

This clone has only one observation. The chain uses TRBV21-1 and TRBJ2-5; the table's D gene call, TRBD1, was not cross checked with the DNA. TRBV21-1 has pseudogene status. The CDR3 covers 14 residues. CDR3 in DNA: TGTGCCAGCAGCCCTAGGGGTGGCCAAGAGACCCAGTACTTC. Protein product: CASSPRGGQETQYF.

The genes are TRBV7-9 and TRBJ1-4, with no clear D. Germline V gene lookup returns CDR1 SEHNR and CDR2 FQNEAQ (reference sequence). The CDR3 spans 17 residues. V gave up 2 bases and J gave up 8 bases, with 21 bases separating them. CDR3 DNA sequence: TGTGCCAGCAGCTTAAGGTGGACTGGGAGCCTAGGGGAAAAACTGTTTTTT. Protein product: CASSLRWTGSLGEKLFF.

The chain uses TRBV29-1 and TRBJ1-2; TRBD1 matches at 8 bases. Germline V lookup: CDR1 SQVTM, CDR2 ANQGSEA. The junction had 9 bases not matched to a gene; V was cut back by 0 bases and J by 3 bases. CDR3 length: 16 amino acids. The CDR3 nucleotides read TGCAGCGTTGAAGATCTTCAGGGGGCGTTATACTATGGCTACACCTTC. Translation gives CSVEDLQGALYYGYTF.

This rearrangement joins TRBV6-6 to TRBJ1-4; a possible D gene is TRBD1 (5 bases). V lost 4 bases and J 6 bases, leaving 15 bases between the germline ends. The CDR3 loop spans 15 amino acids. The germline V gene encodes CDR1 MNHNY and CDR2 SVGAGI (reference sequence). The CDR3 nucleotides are TGTGCCAGCAGTTCCCGTGGTGGGGGGTATGAAAAACTGTTTTTT. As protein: CASSSRGGGYEKLFF.

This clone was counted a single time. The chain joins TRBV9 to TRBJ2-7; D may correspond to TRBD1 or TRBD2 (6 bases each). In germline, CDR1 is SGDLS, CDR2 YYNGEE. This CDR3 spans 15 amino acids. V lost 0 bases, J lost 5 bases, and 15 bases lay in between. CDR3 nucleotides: TGTGCCAGCAGCGTAGGGGGGGCTTACGGAGACGAGCAGTACTTC. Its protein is CASSVGGAYGDEQYF.

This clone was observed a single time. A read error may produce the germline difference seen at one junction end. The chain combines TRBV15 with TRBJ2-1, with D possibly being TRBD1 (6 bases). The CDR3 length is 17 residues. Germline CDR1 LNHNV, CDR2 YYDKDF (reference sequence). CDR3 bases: TGTGCCACCAGCGGAGAATCCACAGGGCACTGGGTCAATGAGCAGTTCTTC. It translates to CATSGESTGHWVNEQFF.

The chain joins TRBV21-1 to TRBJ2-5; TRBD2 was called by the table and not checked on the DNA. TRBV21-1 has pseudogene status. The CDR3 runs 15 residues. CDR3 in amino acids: CASDRGGRIPRTQYF. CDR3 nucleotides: TGTGCCAGCGACCGGGGGGGGCGGATTCCAAGGACCCAGTACTTC.

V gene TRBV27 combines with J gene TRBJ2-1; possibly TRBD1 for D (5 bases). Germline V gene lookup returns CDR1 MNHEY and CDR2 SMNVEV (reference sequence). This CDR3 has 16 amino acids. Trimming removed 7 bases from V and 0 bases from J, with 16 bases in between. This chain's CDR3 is CASTYPGPRSYNEQFF. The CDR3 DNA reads TGTGCCAGCACCTACCCAGGGCCTCGCTCCTACAATGAGCAGTTCTTC.

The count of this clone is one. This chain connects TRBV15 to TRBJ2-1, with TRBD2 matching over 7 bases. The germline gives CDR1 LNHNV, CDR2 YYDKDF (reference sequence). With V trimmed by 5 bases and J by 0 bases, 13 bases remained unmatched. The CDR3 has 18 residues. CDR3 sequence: CATSYQVIAGSSYNEQFF. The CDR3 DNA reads TGTGCCACCAGCTATCAGGTAATAGCGGGCAGCTCCTACAATGAGCAGTTCTTC.

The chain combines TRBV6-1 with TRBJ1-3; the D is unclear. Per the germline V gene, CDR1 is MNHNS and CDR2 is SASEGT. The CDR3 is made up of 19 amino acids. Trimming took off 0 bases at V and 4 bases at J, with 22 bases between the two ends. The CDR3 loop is CASSEAEYVTEGEGNTIYF. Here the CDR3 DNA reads TGTGCCAGCAGTGAAGCCGAGTACGTGACGGAAGGAGAAGGAAACACCATATATTTT.

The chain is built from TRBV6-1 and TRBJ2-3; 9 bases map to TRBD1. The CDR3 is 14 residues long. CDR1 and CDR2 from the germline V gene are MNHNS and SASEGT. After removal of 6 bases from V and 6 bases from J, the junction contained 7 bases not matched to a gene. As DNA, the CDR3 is TGTGCCAGCAGGTTGCCGGGACAGGGTGATACGCAGTATTTT. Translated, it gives CASRLPGQGDTQYF.

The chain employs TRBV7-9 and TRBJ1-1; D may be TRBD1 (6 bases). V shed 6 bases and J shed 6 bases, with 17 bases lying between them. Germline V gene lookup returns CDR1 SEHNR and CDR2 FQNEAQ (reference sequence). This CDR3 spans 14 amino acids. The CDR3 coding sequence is TGTGCCAGCAGTCCGCTTCCAGGGGAGGCTGAAGCTTTCTTT. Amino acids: CASSPLPGEAEAFF.